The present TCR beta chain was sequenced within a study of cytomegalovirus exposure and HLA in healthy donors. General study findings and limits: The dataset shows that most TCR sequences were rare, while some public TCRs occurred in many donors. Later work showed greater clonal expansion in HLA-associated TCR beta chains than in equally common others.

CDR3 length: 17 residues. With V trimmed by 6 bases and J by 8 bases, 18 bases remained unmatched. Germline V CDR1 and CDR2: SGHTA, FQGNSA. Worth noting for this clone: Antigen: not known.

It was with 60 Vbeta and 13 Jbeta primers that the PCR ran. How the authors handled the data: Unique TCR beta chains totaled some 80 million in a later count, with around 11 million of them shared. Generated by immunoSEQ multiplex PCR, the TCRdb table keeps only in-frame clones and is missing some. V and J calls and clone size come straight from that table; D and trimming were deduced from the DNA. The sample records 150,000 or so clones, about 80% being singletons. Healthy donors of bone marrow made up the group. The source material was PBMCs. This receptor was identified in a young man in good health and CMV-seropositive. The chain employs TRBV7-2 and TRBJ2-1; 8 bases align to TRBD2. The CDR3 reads CASRLTGGEGLEDEQFF. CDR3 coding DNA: TGTGCCAGCAGACTCACGGGGGGGGAGGGCCTAGAGGATGAGCAGTTCTTC.